The 7 T cell receptor beta chains below all came from one sample that was sequenced in a study of cytomegalovirus exposure and HLA in healthy donors. 13 Jbeta primers and 60 Vbeta primers were used for the PCR. Using immunoSEQ multiplex PCR, the repertoire was profiled, and TCRdb retains in-frame clones only, with some absent. The data contain under 100,000 clones, about 80% of them seen just once; the ten biggest clones take up 2% to 3%. Sequenced input: PBMCs. The receptors originated from a man aged 30 to 39 in good health and CMV-seronegative.

This clone has a single count. V gene TRBV5-5 combines with J gene TRBJ1-2; 7 bases line up with TRBD1. The CDR3 has 15 amino acids. CDR1 and CDR2 (germline): SGHKS, YYEKEE (reference sequence). The V segment lost 4 bases and the J segment 4 bases; nucleotides outside the gene matches: 10. CDR3 amino acids: CASSAPDRASYGYTF. Written as DNA, the CDR3 is TGTGCCAGCAGCGCCCCCGACAGGGCGTCCTATGGCTACACCTTC.

The chain recombines TRBV18 with TRBJ1-5; the D is unclear. Germline V gives CDR1 KGHSH, CDR2 LQKENI. This CDR3 is built from 14 residues. Trimming removed 5 bases at V and 0 bases at J, with 8 bases between. The CDR3 here is CASSKEHSNQPQHF. In DNA form, the CDR3 reads TGTGCCAGCTCAAAGGAGCATAGCAATCAGCCCCAGCATTTT.

The chain employs TRBV2 and TRBJ1-1; no clear D. CDR3 length: 12 amino acids. Germline V gene lookup returns CDR1 SNHLY and CDR2 FYNNEI. The ends were cut back, 6 bases at V and 6 bases at J, with 11 bases in the middle. Written as DNA, the CDR3 is TGTGCCAGCAGCTTTTTGGGAGCTGAAGCTTTCTTT. It is translated as CASSFLGAEAFF.

This clone was found a few times. The chain employs TRBV18 and TRBJ1-5; TRBD1 matches at 7 bases. The CDR3 loop spans 14 amino acids. CDR1 and CDR2 from the germline V gene are KGHSH and LQKENI. Unmatched junction bases numbered 5, after V lost 2 bases and J lost 7 bases. CDR3 loop: CASSPRQGLQPQHF. As DNA, the CDR3 is TGTGCCAGCTCACCAAGACAGGGCTTGCAGCCCCAGCATTTT. The variable domain in full, with the rest retrieved from reference TRBV18 and TRBJ1-5, is NAGVMQNPRHLVRRRGQEARLRCSPMKGHSHVYWYRQLPEEGLKFMVYLQKENIIDESGMPKERFSAEFPKEGPSILRIQQVVRGDSAAYFCASSPRQGLQPQHFGDGTRLSIL.

This clone was seen a single time. The V call is TRBV19, the J call TRBJ1-1; 9 bases line up with TRBD1. V lost 9 bases to trimming and J lost 0 bases; unmatched junction nucleotides: 11. The CDR3 consists of 16 residues. Per the germline V gene, CDR1 is LNHDA and CDR2 is SQIVND (reference sequence). The CDR3 region has the DNA TGTGCCAGCATAACAGGGGGCGCGGGTATGAACACTGAAGCTTTCTTT. It yields the protein CASITGGAGMNTEAFF.

The chain is built from TRBV30 and TRBJ1-3; D is uncertain. Germline CDR1 is GTSNPN and CDR2 is SVGIG (reference sequence). The V end lost 3 bases, the J end lost 0 bases, and 18 bases lay between the germline ends. This CDR3 spans 17 amino acids. The CDR3 is CAWRVYRKSYSGNTIYF. DNA for the CDR3: TGTGCCTGGAGAGTCTATAGAAAAAGCTACTCTGGAAACACCATATATTTT.

Here the CDR3 DNA reads TGTGCCAGCAGCCCGGGACAGGGGATAGGAGCTTTCTTT. This codes for CASSPGQGIGAFF. This chain connects TRBV5-6 to TRBJ1-1, with 10 nucleotides matching TRBD1. CDR1 SGHDT and CDR2 YYEEEE come from the germline V gene. This CDR3 has 13 residues. V dropped 4 bases and J dropped 10; count of bases not matched to a gene: 7. Full variable domain (rest looked up from reference TRBV5-6 and TRBJ1-1): DAGVTQSPTHLIKTRGQQVTLRCSPKSGHDTVSWYQQALGQGPQFIFQYYEEEERQRGNFPDRFSGHQFPNYSSELNVNALLLGDSALYLCASSPGQGIGAFFGQGTRLTVV.